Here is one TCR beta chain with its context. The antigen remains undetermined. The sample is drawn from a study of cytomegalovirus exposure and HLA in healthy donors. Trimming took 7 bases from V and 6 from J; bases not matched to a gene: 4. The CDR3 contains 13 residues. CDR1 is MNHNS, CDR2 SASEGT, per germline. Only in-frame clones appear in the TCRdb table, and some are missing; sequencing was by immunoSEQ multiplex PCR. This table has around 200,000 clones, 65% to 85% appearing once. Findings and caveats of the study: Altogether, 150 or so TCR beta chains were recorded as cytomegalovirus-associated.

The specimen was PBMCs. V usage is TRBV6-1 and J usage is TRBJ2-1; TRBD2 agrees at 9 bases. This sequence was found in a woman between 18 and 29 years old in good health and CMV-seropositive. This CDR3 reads CASIWRGGNEQFF. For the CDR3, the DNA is TGTGCCAGCATTTGGCGGGGGGGCAATGAGCAGTTCTTC.